The clone carrying this T cell receptor (beta chain) was found a few times. Germline-derived CDR1 and CDR2 are KGHSH and LQKENI. Trimming took 4 bases from V and 0 from J, leaving 7 bases between them. The CDR3 is 14 residues long. This entry is derived from a study of blood T cell repertoires in COVID-19. Study at large: The samples span acute and convalescent COVID-19 from the United States, Italy and Spain.

Authors' analysis steps: From reference gene primer amplification, estimates of nucleated cell counts were derived. Generated by immunoSEQ multiplex PCR, the TCRdb table keeps only in-frame clones and is missing some. V, J and clone size derive from that table, while D and trimming were established from the DNA sequence. This sample has 230,000 or so clones, with 90% found just once. This sequence originates from a woman aged 55-75 years with COVID-19, enrolled during active disease. Sequencing was performed on peripheral blood. The V call is TRBV18, the J call TRBJ1-3; D possibly corresponds to TRBD1 (5 bases). CDR3 loop: CASSRGGSGNTIYF. The CDR3, as DNA: TGTGCCAGCTCACGGGGGGGCTCTGGAAACACCATATATTTT. The full variable domain, rest sourced from reference TRBV18 and TRBJ1-3, is NAGVMQNPRHLVRRRGQEARLRCSPMKGHSHVYWYRQLPEEGLKFMVYLQKENIIDESGMPKERFSAEFPKEGPSILRIQQVVRGDSAAYFCASSRGGSGNTIYFGEGSWLTVV.